The 5 T cell receptor beta chains listed next were all sequenced from one sample in a study of regulatory T cells in long-lasting Graves disease. Noted time point: newly diagnosed GD, antithyroid drugs for less than 3 months. TCR sequences were obtained from RNA taken from PBMCs. Arm-PCR of CDR3 regions and iRepertoire HTBI primers were the basis on which TCR beta libraries were built. TCRdb re-called the multiplex PCR reads through MiXCR, storing one row per CDR3 protein. This sample yields about 450,000 distinct CDR3 sequences, of which 14% are seen a single time; approximately 15% belongs to the top ten. The same sample was also studied in work on T cells in Graves' hyperthyroidism and ophthalmopathy.

Specimen: peripheral blood mononuclear cells (PBMCs), collected at new diagnosis, from a patient treated with antithyroid drugs. The receptor set was obtained from a woman in her fifties or sixties with Graves disease.

There are many counts of this clonotype. The chain carries TRBV20-1 and TRBJ2-7, with D hard to call. Germline V gene sequence: CDR1 DFQATT, CDR2 SNEGSKA (reference sequence). The CDR3 sequence is 14 residues long. V gave up 1 base and J gave up 0 bases, with 10 bases separating them. CDR3 amino acids: CSARGQKSSYEQYF. CDR3 coding DNA: TGCAGTGCTAGAGGCCAGAAAAGCTCCTACGAGCAGTACTTC.

The chain recombines TRBV5-8 with TRBJ2-1; possible D gene TRBD1, 6 bases. Germline V gene data show CDR1 as SGHTS and CDR2 as YDEGEE. The V gene lost 4 bases and the J gene lost 0 bases, with 8 bases spanning the gap. The CDR3 loop spans 14 amino acids. DNA for the CDR3: TGTGCCAGCAGCGTACAGGGCTCCTACAATGAGCAGTTCTTC. Translated: CASSVQGSYNEQFF. The full variable domain, completed using reference TRBV5-8 and TRBJ2-1, is EAGVTQSPTHLIKTRGQQATLRCSPISGHTSVYWYQQALGLGLQFLLWYDEGEERNRGNFPPRFSGRQFPNYSSELNVNALELEDSALYLCASSVQGSYNEQFFGPGTRLTVL.

This clonotype was seen a handful of times. The genes are TRBV18 and TRBJ2-2; D may be TRBD1 (6 bases). CDR1 is KGHSH, CDR2 LQKENI, per germline. This CDR3 is built from 16 residues. V shed 0 bases and J shed 4 bases, with 12 bases lying between them. The CDR3 DNA is TGTGCCAGCTCACCACCAGGGGACACCTCCACCGGGGAGCTGTTTTTT. Translated: CASSPPGDTSTGELFF. The variable domain in full, with the rest retrieved from reference TRBV18 and TRBJ2-2, is NAGVMQNPRHLVRRRGQEARLRCSPMKGHSHVYWYRQLPEEGLKFMVYLQKENIIDESGMPKERFSAEFPKEGPSILRIQQVVRGDSAAYFCASSPPGDTSTGELFFGEGSRLTVL.

This clonotype came up many times. The J gene is TRBJ2-7, the V gene TRBV7-2; 9 positions match TRBD2. Germline V CDR1 and CDR2: SGHTA, FQGNSA. The CDR3 sequence is 16 residues long. With V trimmed by 0 bases and J by 3 bases, 6 bases remained unmatched. The CDR3 protein is CASSLATGTSIYEQYF. In nucleotides, the CDR3 is TGTGCCAGCAGCTTAGCCACCGGGACTAGCATCTACGAGCAGTACTTC.

The chain employs TRBV7-6 and TRBJ2-1; 11 bases are a match to TRBD2. This CDR3 spans 16 amino acids. V lost 8 bases to trimming and J lost 7 bases; unmatched junction nucleotides: 13. The germline gives CDR1 SGHVS, CDR2 FNYEAQ. The CDR3 spells CASGAQIGTSGNEQFF. CDR3 in DNA: TGTGCCAGCGGGGCGCAAATTGGGACTAGCGGTAATGAGCAGTTCTTC.